The 5 T cell receptor beta chains in this list originate from one sample, sequenced in a study of shared clonotypes between healthy human individuals. Produced via immunoSEQ multiplex PCR; TCRdb's table is partial and in-frame only. The sample has over 400,000 clones, roughly 95% seen once. Sequencing was done on a sample of naive CD4+ T cells sorted from blood. The subset was: CD45RA+ positively selected. Receptor source: a woman aged 30 to 39 in good health.

This clone was observed once. This chain uses TRBV28 with TRBJ1-5; 9 bases fit TRBD1. Germline V lookup: CDR1 MDHEN, CDR2 SYDVKM. V lost 11 bases to trimming and J lost 6 bases; unmatched junction nucleotides: 5. This CDR3 has 12 residues. This CDR3 reads CADGTGSQPQHF. The CDR3 DNA reads as TGTGCCGACGGGACAGGGAGTCAGCCCCAGCATTTT.

In its sample, this clone was seen once. This chain connects TRBV28 to TRBJ1-5; D call uncertain. Germline V gene data show CDR1 as MDHEN and CDR2 as SYDVKM. V lost 5 bases and J lost 0, with 20 bases in between. The CDR3 contains 18 residues. The CDR3: CASSLPGGGLSSNQPQHF. Written as DNA, the CDR3 is TGTGCCAGCAGTCTACCGGGAGGAGGGTTGTCTAGCAATCAGCCCCAGCATTTT. Drawing the rest from reference TRBV28 and TRBJ1-5, the complete variable domain is DVKVTQSSRYLVKRTGEKVFLECVQDMDHENMFWYRQDPGLGLRLIYFSYDVKMKEKGDIPEGYSVSREKKERFSLILESASTNQTSMYLCASSLPGGGLSSNQPQHFGDGTRLSIL.

The chain is built from TRBV11-2 and TRBJ2-3; tentatively, D is TRBD2 (5 bases). The CDR3 is made up of 15 amino acids. The germline V and J ends were trimmed by 5 bases and 0 bases, with 12 bases remaining between them. CDR1 is SGHAT and CDR2 is FQNNGV in the germline V gene. The CDR3 loop is CASSPGRASTDTQYF. CDR3 nucleotide sequence: TGTGCCAGCAGCCCGGGAAGAGCTAGCACAGATACGCAGTATTTT. Looking up the rest from reference TRBV11-2 and TRBJ2-3 gives the full variable domain: EAGVAQSPRYKIIEKRQSVAFWCNPISGHATLYWYQQILGQGPKLLIQFQNNGVVDDSQLPKDRFSAERLKGVDSTLKIQPAKLEDSAVYLCASSPGRASTDTQYFGPGTRLTVL.

The chain uses TRBV15 and TRBJ1-1; D unresolved. Germline lookup yields CDR1 LNHNV and CDR2 YYDKDF (reference sequence). V was trimmed by 0 bases and J by 9 bases, leaving 8 bases between them. The CDR3 consists of 12 residues. The CDR3: CATSRDQQQAFF. DNA of the CDR3: TGTGCCACCAGCAGAGATCAACAGCAAGCTTTCTTT. Together with reference TRBV15 and TRBJ1-1, the CDR3 gives the full variable domain: DAMVIQNPRYQVTQFGKPVTLSCSQTLNHNVMYWYQQKSSQAPKLLFHYYDKDFNNEADTPDNFQSRRPNTSFCFLDIRSPGLGDTAMYLCATSRDQQQAFFGQGTRLTVV.

The chain has TRBV28 and TRBJ1-3; D is unresolved. The V gene's germline CDR1 is MDHEN and CDR2 SYDVKM. V lost 3 bases, J lost 2 bases, and 11 bases lay in between. The CDR3 runs 15 residues. The DNA of the CDR3 is TGTGCCAGCAGTTTGTACCCCCTCCCTGGAAACACCATATATTTT. Protein product: CASSLYPLPGNTIYF.